The clone carrying this T cell receptor (beta chain) occurred a few times. Its antigen remains unidentified. This sample is drawn from a study of post-analysis software for immune sequencing data. Study details: Both relapsing-remitting and secondary progressive multiple sclerosis featured among the disease courses, as did progressive-relapsing multiple sclerosis.

Broader study findings: Patients with multiple sclerosis recorded significantly lower normalized Chao1 diversity than controls, the study found.

TCR beta libraries were prepared from cDNA with unique molecular identifiers. There were roughly 0.95 to 11 million T cells, and approximately 480,000 cDNA molecules came from them. TCRdb called the PCR reads again in MiXCR, with one record for every CDR3 protein. The table includes some 700,000 distinct CDR3 sequences, 55% to 60% detected once. The source of this sequence is a girl aged 2 to 10 with multiple sclerosis. Input material: blood.

CDR3 sequence: CASSGTGMNTEAFF. CDR3 nucleotides: TGTGCCAGCAGCGGGACAGGCATGAACACTGAAGCTTTCTTT. The chain is built from TRBV7-3 and TRBJ1-1, with TRBD1 matching over 8 bases. Germline loops: CDR1 SGHTA, CDR2 FQGTGA. CDR3 length equals 14 residues. V shed 5 bases, J shed 0 bases, and the junction held 2 bases outside the gene matches.